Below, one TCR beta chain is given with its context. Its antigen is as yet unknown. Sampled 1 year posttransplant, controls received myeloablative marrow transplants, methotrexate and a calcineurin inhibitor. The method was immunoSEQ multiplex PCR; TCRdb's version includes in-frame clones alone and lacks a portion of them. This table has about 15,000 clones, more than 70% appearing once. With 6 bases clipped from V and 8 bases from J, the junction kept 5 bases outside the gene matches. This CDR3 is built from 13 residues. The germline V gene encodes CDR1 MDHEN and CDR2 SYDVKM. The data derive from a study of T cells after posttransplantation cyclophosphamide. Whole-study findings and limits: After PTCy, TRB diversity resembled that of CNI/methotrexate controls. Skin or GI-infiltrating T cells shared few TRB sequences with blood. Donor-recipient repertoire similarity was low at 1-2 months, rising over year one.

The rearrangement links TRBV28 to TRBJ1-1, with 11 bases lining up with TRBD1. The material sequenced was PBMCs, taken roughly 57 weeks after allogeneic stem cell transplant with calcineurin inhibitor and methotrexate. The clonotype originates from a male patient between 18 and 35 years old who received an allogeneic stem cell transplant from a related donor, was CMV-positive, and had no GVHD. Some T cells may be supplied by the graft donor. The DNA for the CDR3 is TGTGCCAGCAGAACTTGGGACAGGGGGGAAGCTTTCTTT. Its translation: CASRTWDRGEAFF.